This TCR beta chain came from a study of CXCR3-negative and CXCR3-positive naive CD8 T cells. Study-level results: The study found comparably high diversity in both naive subsets and much lower diversity in memory CD8+ cells. Naive subsets showed comparable surface CD5, and TCR interaction strength was also inferred from TRB CDR3 physicochemistry. Naive cells with CXCR3 showed TRB CDR3s that were more hydrophobic than those in CXCR3-negative naive cells. Naive cells, whether CXCR3-negative or CXCR3-positive, had similar TRBV-TRBJ usage, while memory cells differed.

On this clonotype: Its specificity is not known.

Germline CDR1 is MNHEY and CDR2 is SVGAGI. The CDR3 sequence is 13 residues long. With UMI labels, 5' RACE was used to prepare the TRB cDNA libraries. TCRdb derives one entry per CDR3 protein from the 5' RACE reads, leaving out DNA. Listed are about 51,000 distinct CDR3 sequences; around 0.5% falls within the top ten. This chain joins TRBV6-5 and TRBJ2-5; TCRdb gives TRBD1 as the D gene, but with no DNA this cannot be confirmed. This receptor was identified in a human donor in good health. Some clones in this sample may be carry-over from other donors' samples. The specimen sequenced was naive CXCR3+ CD8+ T cells from blood. The subset here: CD45RO-CCR7+CD27+CD95- naive CD8+ T cells expressing CXCR3 (TNR3+). The CDR3 spells CASGSRGQETQYF.